Listed here are 12 T cell receptor beta chains from one sample, sequenced in a study of control samples from healthy donors and cancer patients. Profiled with immunoSEQ multiplex PCR; TCRdb holds only in-frame clones, not every one. The data hold 150,000 to 200,000 clones, with over 80% observed a single time. Specimen: blood. The receptors derive from a man aged 18 to 29 in good health.

The chain uses TRBV2 and TRBJ1-1; the D gene is possibly TRBD1 (6 bases). Germline lookup yields CDR1 SNHLY and CDR2 FYNNEI. V lost 6 bases and J lost 5, with 13 bases in between. The CDR3 runs to 13 residues. Here the CDR3 DNA reads TGTGCCAGCAGCAGGGGCGAGGGAACTGAAGCTTTCTTT. It is translated as CASSRGEGTEAFF.

V usage is TRBV2 and J usage is TRBJ2-7, with D maybe TRBD2 (7 bases). The germline CDR1 and CDR2 sequences are SNHLY and FYNNEI. The V and J ends lost 5 bases and 2 bases respectively, with 16 bases between them. The CDR3 totals 15 residues. This chain's CDR3 is CASSTKRGGPYEQYF. CDR3 DNA: TGTGCCAGCAGTACAAAAAGGGGGGGACCCTACGAGCAGTACTTC.

V gene TRBV24-1 combines with J gene TRBJ2-3; TRBD1 matches at 10 bases. Trimming cost V 3 bases and J 5 bases; bases outside gene matches: 7. The CDR3 is 16 residues long. Germline V gene lookup returns CDR1 KGHDR and CDR2 SFDVKD. This CDR3 reads CATSDDRGHEKDTQYF. CDR3 DNA: TGTGCCACCAGTGATGACAGGGGGCATGAGAAAGATACGCAGTATTTT.

The chain couples TRBV4-2 to TRBJ1-6, with unresolved D. Germline V gene lookup returns CDR1 LGHNA and CDR2 YNFKEQ. The CDR3 is made up of 15 amino acids. V lost 1 base to trimming and J lost 3 bases, with 7 bases between them. The CDR3 DNA follows: TGTGCCAGCAGCCAAGCCGGCCTCTATAATTCACCCCTCCACTTT. Translating it yields CASSQAGLYNSPLHF.

The chain recombines TRBV7-6 with TRBJ2-7, with 7 bases fitting TRBD1. Germline values: CDR1 SGHVS, CDR2 FNYEAQ. There are 15 residues in the CDR3. V lost 4 bases, J lost 4 bases, and 10 bases stayed unmatched. The CDR3 loop reads CASSSTGTEGYEQYF. Written as DNA, the CDR3 is TGTGCCAGCAGCTCGACCGGGACAGAGGGATACGAGCAGTACTTC.

V usage is TRBV6-5 and J usage is TRBJ1-5; 7 nucleotides align to TRBD1. This CDR3 spans 13 amino acids. J was trimmed by 3 bases and V by 6 bases; bases with no gene match: 2. Germline loops: CDR1 MNHEY, CDR2 SVGAGI. This CDR3 is CASRQGYNQPQHF. CDR3 in DNA: TGTGCCAGCAGACAGGGGTACAATCAGCCCCAGCATTTT.

The V call is TRBV5-1, the J call TRBJ1-4, with D perhaps TRBD1 (6 bases). The CDR3 covers 14 residues. CDR1 is SGHRS and CDR2 is YFSETQ in the germline V gene. Trimming removed 1 base at V and 5 bases at J, with 9 bases between. CDR3 residues: CASSLQGQNEKLFF. The DNA of the CDR3 is TGCGCCAGCAGCTTGCAGGGGCAAAATGAAAAACTGTTTTTT.

This clone was counted only a few times. Here the CDR3 DNA reads TGTGCCATCAGCCAGGGTGGCTATGGCTACACCTTC. Amino acid sequence: CAISQGGYGYTF. The chain joins TRBV10-3 to TRBJ1-2, with D perhaps TRBD1 (5 bases). The CDR3 has 12 amino acids. V lost 6 bases, J lost 4 bases, and 9 bases lay in between. Germline lookup yields CDR1 ENHRY and CDR2 SYGVKD.

The chain joins TRBV3-1 (or the pseudogene TRBV3-2) to TRBJ1-2; D is perhaps TRBD1 (6 bases). Per germline, CDR1 LGHDT and CDR2 YNNKEL (reference sequence). V was trimmed by 5 bases and J by 6 bases, leaving 10 bases between them. This CDR3 has 12 amino acids. CDR3 protein: CASSRRTDGYTF. The CDR3 DNA sequence: TGTGCCAGCAGCAGACGGACAGATGGCTACACCTTC.

This clone has only one observation. The chain recombines TRBV28 with TRBJ1-4; D might be TRBD1 (5 bases). V gave up 6 bases and J gave up 2 bases, with 7 bases separating them. Looked up from germline, CDR1 is MDHEN and CDR2 is SYDVKM. The CDR3 is 13 amino acids. The chain's CDR3 is CASRRQTNEKLFF. CDR3 sequence (DNA): TGTGCCAGCAGGCGACAGACTAATGAAAAACTGTTTTTT. Using reference TRBV28 and TRBJ1-4 for the parts outside the CDR3, the full variable domain is DVKVTQSSRYLVKRTGEKVFLECVQDMDHENMFWYRQDPGLGLRLIYFSYDVKMKEKGDIPEGYSVSREKKERFSLILESASTNQTSMYLCASRRQTNEKLFFGSGTQLSVL.

The chain recombines TRBV19 with TRBJ1-4; D possibly corresponds to TRBD1 (5 bases). Germline V gene data show CDR1 as LNHDA and CDR2 as SQIVND (reference sequence). Trimming removed 3 bases at V and 0 bases at J, with 8 bases between. The CDR3 length is 15 residues. The CDR3 sequence: CASSIDSTTNEKLFF. The CDR3 DNA sequence: TGTGCCAGTAGTATTGACAGCACAACTAATGAAAAACTGTTTTTT.

This chain connects TRBV4-1 to TRBJ1-4; TRBD1 is a possible D gene (5 bases). CDR1 is MGHRA, CDR2 YSYEKL, per germline. Trimming removed 6 bases from V and 7 bases from J, with 15 bases in between. This CDR3 has 14 amino acids. The CDR3 DNA follows: TGCGCCAGCAGTCGCCTTACTAGGGGTGAAAAACTGTTTTTT. Residues: CASSRLTRGEKLFF.